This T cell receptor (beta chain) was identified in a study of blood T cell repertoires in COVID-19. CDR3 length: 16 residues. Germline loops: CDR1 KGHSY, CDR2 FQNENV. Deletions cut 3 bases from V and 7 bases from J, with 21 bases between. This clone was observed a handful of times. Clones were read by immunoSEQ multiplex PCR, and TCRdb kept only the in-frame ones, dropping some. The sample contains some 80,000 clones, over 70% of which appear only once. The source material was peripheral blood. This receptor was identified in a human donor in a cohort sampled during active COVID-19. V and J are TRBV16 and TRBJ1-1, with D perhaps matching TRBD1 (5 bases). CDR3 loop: CASSQGVGGFENEAFF. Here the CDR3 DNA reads TGTGCCAGCAGCCAGGGGGTCGGGGGGTTCGAGAATGAAGCTTTCTTT.